This T cell receptor beta chain was recovered during a study of glioma-infiltrating T cells after dendritic cell vaccination. TCRdb keeps only in-frame clones here, not all; method: immunoSEQ multiplex PCR. The sample contains about 58,000 clones, around 85% of which appear only once. The V end was cut by 3 bases, the J end by 0 bases, with 17 bases between. The germline V gene encodes CDR1 MGHRA and CDR2 YSYEKL. This CDR3 is built from 18 residues. The time point: after dendritic cell vaccination, including at tumor progression/relapse. Sequencing used blood, obtained after dendritic cell vaccination. This TCR was recovered from a human donor with glioblastoma. The V call is TRBV4-1, the J call TRBJ1-4; the D gene is possibly TRBD1 (5 bases). The CDR3 nucleotides are TGCGCCAGCAGCCACGCTCGACAGACGAAAGCAACTAATGAAAAACTGTTTTTT. Protein: CASSHARQTKATNEKLFF.